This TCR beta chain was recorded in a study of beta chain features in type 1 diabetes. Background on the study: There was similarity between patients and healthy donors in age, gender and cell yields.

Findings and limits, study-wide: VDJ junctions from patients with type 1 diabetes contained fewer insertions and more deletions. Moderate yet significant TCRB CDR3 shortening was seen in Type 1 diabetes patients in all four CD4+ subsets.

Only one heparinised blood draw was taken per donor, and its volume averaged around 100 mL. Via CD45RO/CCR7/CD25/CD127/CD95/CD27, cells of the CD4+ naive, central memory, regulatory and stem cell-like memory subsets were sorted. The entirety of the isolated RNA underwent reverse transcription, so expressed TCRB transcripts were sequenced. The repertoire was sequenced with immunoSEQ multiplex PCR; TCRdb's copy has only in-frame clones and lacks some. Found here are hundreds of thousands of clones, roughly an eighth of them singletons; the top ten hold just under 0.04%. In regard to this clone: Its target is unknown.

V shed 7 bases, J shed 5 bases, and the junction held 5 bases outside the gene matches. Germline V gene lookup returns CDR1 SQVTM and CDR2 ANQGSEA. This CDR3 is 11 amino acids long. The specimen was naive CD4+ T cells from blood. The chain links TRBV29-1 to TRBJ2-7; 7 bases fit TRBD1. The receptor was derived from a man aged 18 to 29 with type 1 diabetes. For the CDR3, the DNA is TGCAGCGGAAACAGGGGCGACGAGCAGTACTTC. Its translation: CSGNRGDEQYF.